Each of the 11 T cell receptor beta chains below was sequenced from the same sample in a study of T cells in tumors after PD-1 blockade. The protocol was immunoSEQ multiplex PCR, while the TCRdb copy is restricted to in-frame clones and leaves out a portion. The repertoire has approximately 45,000 clones, roughly three quarters of them found once; the top ten carry 8.7%. The sequencing here drew on PBMCs, taken before anti-PD-1 therapy. The receptors stem from a human donor with advanced basal cell or squamous cell carcinoma (not recorded which).

This sequence joins TRBV18 and TRBJ2-2; D is uncertain. The CDR3 spans 13 residues. Germline CDR1 and CDR2: KGHSH and LQKENI. Trimming took 10 bases from V and 5 from J, leaving 14 bases between them. CDR3 sequence reads: CAIAEVGTGELFF. The CDR3 region has the DNA TGTGCCATCGCCGAGGTGGGGACCGGGGAGCTGTTTTTT.

A few counts support this clone. The chain links TRBV5-1 to TRBJ1-5; D is uncertain. V lost 0 bases and J 0 bases, leaving 7 bases between the germline ends. This CDR3 is built from 15 residues. Germline CDR1 is SGHRS and CDR2 is YFSETQ. The CDR3 reads CASSLGDHSNQPQHF. The CDR3 DNA is TGCGCCAGCAGCTTGGGAGACCATAGCAATCAGCCCCAGCATTTT.

V gene TRBV12-3 or TRBV12-4 combines with J gene TRBJ2-2; D remains ambiguous. Trimming left V 3 bases short and J 7 bases short, with 9 bases between. The CDR3 is made up of 13 amino acids. The CDR3 here is CASSFIGDGELFF. The CDR3 nucleotides read TGTGCCAGCAGTTTTATCGGAGACGGGGAGCTGTTTTTT.

This chain connects TRBV10-3 to TRBJ1-1, with 7 bases aligning to TRBD1. V was pared by 11 bases and J by 10 bases, with 10 bases of the junction left unmatched. The CDR3 runs to 11 residues. Germline CDR1 reads ENHRY; CDR2 reads SYGVKD. The DNA for the CDR3 is TGTGCCGTCTACAACAGGGGAGCAGCTTTCTTT. It is translated as CAVYNRGAAFF.

The chain recombines TRBV3-1 (or the pseudogene TRBV3-2) with TRBJ2-5; 11 nucleotides line up with TRBD2. V shed 7 bases and J 2 bases; nucleotides not matched to a gene: 9. Germline V lookup: CDR1 LGHDT, CDR2 YNNKEL (reference sequence). This CDR3 is 16 amino acids long. CDR3 sequence reads: CASTPEGTSGQETQYF. The CDR3 DNA reads TGTGCCAGCACCCCTGAAGGGACTAGCGGACAAGAGACCCAGTACTTC.

This chain uses TRBV6-1 with TRBJ2-5; 7 positions agree with TRBD1. V lost 3 bases and J lost 5; bases outside the gene matches: 9. The CDR3 length is 15 residues. Per the germline V gene, CDR1 is MNHNS and CDR2 is SASEGT. The chain's CDR3 is CASSDGQAARETQYF. The CDR3 bases are TGTGCCAGCAGTGATGGACAGGCGGCGCGGGAGACCCAGTACTTC.

The chain combines TRBV6-1 with TRBJ1-3; possible D gene TRBD1, 6 bases. In germline, CDR1 is MNHNS, CDR2 SASEGT. This CDR3 region has 14 residues. The V end lost 0 bases, the J end lost 4 bases, and 7 bases lay between the germline ends. The CDR3 DNA follows: TGTGCCAGCAGTGAAGCCGGACAGGGAAACACCATATATTTT. Protein: CASSEAGQGNTIYF.

J is TRBJ1-2 and V is TRBV29-1; D ambiguous. Germline values: CDR1 SQVTM, CDR2 ANQGSEA. This CDR3 is built from 15 residues. The ends were cut back, 1 base at V and 6 bases at J, with 18 bases in the middle. The CDR3 spells CSVEGTFPGFDGYTF. The DNA of the CDR3 is TGCAGCGTTGAAGGGACCTTCCCCGGTTTCGATGGCTACACCTTC.

By sample share, this clone is large. The chain is built from TRBV28 and TRBJ2-7; tentative D call: TRBD1 (6 bases). Germline lookup yields CDR1 MDHEN and CDR2 SYDVKM. The V end was cut by 6 bases, the J end by 4 bases, with 13 bases between. The CDR3 sequence is 13 residues long. The CDR3 protein is CASSVGRGYEQYF. Here the CDR3 DNA reads TGTGCCAGCAGCGTTGGCAGGGGATACGAGCAGTACTTC.

J is TRBJ1-2 and V is TRBV21-1; TRBD1 is the table's D call, not checked against the DNA. TRBV21-1 is reported as a pseudogene. The CDR3 has 11 amino acids. This CDR3 is CASRGQYGYTF. The CDR3 bases are TGTGCCAGCAGGGGGCAGTATGGCTACACCTTC.

The chain recombines TRBV6-6 with TRBJ1-6; no reliable D call. From germline, CDR1 is MNHNY and CDR2 SVGAGI (reference sequence). CDR3 size: 13 residues. Trimming pared 6 bases from V and 7 bases from J, leaving 10 bases between. The DNA of the CDR3 is TGTGCCAGCAGGGACGGGAAAAATTCACCCCTCCACTTT. Its protein product is CASRDGKNSPLHF.